This T cell receptor (beta chain) appears in the sequencing data of a study of cytomegalovirus exposure and HLA in healthy donors. The study ran its PCR with 60 Vbeta and 13 Jbeta primers. Assay used: immunoSEQ multiplex PCR; TCRdb lists only in-frame clones, some missing. The sample lists about 110,000 clones; around 61% were seen once. The CDR3 is 15 amino acids. Germline CDR1 PRHDT, CDR2 FYEKMQ (reference sequence). Trimming removed 0 bases from V and 1 base from J, with 7 bases in between. The V gene is TRBV13, the J gene TRBJ2-1; perhaps TRBD2 as D (6 bases). Input material: PBMCs. The receptor was derived from a woman younger than 45 in good health and CMV-seronegative. CDR3 protein: CASSLGGSSYNEQFF. The CDR3 DNA reads TGTGCCAGCAGCTTAGGCGGGAGTTCCTACAATGAGCAGTTCTTC.